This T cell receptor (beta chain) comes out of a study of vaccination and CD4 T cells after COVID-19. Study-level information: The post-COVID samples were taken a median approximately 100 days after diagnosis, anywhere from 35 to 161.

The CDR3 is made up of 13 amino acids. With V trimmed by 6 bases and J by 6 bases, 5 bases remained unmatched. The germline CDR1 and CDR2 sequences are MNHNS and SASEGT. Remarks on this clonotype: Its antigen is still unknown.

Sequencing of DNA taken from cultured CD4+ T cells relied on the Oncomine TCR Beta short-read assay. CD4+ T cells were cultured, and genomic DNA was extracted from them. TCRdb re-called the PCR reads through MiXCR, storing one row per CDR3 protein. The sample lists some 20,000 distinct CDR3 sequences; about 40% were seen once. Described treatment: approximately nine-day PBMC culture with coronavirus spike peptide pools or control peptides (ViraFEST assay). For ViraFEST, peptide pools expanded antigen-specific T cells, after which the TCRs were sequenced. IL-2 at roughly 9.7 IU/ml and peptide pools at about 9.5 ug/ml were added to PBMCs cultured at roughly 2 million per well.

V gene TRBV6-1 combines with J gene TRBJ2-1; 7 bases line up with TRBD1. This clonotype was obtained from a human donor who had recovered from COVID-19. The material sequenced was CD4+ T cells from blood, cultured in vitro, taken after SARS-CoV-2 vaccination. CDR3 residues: CASSPDRVNEQFF. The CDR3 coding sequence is TGTGCCAGCAGCCCCGACAGGGTCAATGAGCAGTTCTTC.